This record looks at one T cell receptor (beta chain) sequence and its context. Its antigen is unknown. The source of the sample is a study of graft-versus-host responses after intestinal transplantation. Study-level background: Induction using anti-thymocyte globulin, followed by tacrolimus and steroids for approximately 3 years, was given to all recipients.

Germline values: CDR1 WSHSY, CDR2 SAAADI. This CDR3 is built from 14 residues. V lost 5 bases to trimming and J lost 2 bases, with 12 bases between them. TCRdb's copy holds only in-frame clones and misses some; the assay was immunoSEQ multiplex PCR. The data show about 85,000 clones, around 83% seen once. The sequences come from unstimulated CD8+ T cells sorted from spleen or lymph node cells, collected before intestinal transplant. The V call is TRBV10-2, the J call TRBJ2-5; D ambiguous. The source of this sequence is a human donor who received an intestinal transplant. The CDR3 reads CASSQPAGQETQYF. The CDR3 DNA reads TGCGCCAGCAGTCAGCCTGCAGGACAAGAGACCCAGTACTTC.